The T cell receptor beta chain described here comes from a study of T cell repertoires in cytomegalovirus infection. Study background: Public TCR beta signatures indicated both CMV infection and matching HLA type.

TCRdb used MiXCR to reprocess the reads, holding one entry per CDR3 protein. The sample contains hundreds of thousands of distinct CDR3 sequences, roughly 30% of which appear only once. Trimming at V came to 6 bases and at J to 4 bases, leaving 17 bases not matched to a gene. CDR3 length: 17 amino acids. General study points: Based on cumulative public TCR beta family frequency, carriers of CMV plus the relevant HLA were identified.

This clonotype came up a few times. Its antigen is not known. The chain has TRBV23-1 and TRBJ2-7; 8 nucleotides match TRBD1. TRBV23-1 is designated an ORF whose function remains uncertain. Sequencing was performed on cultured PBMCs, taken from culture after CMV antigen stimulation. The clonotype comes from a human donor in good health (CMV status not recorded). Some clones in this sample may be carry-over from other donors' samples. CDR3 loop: CASSPGQARPGYYEQYF. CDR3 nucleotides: TGCGCCAGCAGCCCGGGACAGGCTAGACCGGGCTATTACGAGCAGTACTTC.